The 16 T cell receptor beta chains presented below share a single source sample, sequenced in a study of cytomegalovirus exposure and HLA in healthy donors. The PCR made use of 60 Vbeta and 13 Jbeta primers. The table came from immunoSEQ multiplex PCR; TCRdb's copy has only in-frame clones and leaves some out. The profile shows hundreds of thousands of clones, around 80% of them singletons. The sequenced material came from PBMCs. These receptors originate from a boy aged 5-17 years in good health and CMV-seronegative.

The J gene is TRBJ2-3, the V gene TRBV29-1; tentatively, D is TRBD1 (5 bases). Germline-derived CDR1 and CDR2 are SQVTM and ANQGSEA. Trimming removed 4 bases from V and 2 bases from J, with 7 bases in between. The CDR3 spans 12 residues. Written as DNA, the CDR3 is TGCAGCGTTGGGGGCTTCACAGATACGCAGTATTTT. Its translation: CSVGGFTDTQYF.

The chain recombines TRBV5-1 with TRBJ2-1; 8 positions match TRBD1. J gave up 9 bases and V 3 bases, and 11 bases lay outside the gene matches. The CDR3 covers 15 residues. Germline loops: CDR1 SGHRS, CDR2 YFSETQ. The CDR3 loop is CASSSAGGISSEQFF. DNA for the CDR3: TGCGCCAGCAGCTCTGCAGGGGGCATTAGTAGTGAGCAGTTCTTC.

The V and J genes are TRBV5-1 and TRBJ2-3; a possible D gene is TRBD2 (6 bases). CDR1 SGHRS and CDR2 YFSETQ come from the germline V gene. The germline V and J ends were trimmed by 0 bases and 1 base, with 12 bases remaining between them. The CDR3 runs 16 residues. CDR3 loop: CASSLGGGVRTDTQYF. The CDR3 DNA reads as TGCGCCAGCAGCTTGGGGGGCGGGGTCCGCACAGATACGCAGTATTTT.

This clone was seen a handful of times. This CDR3 reads CASSGPRGSRVNTIYF. The CDR3 DNA follows: TGTGCCAGCAGCGGACCCAGGGGGTCGAGGGTAAACACCATATATTTT. The rearrangement links TRBV5-5 to TRBJ1-3; 7 bases line up with TRBD1. Germline lookup yields CDR1 SGHKS and CDR2 YYEKEE (reference sequence). With 4 bases clipped from V and 6 bases from J, the junction kept 13 bases outside the gene matches. The CDR3 is 16 residues long.

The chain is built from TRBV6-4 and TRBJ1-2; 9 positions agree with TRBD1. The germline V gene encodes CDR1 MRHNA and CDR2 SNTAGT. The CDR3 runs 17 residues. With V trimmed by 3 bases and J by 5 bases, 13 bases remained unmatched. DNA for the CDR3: TGTGCCAGCAGTGAGGCCTCGAGATTGACAGGGGGATATGGCTACACCTTC. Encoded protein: CASSEASRLTGGYGYTF.

CDR3 sequence reads: CASEGWGRDTEAFF. The CDR3 bases are TGTGCCAGTGAAGGATGGGGCCGGGACACTGAAGCTTTCTTT. The chain employs TRBV19 and TRBJ1-1, with TRBD1 as a possible D gene (5 bases). CDR1 and CDR2 from the germline V gene are LNHDA and SQIVND (reference sequence). V lost 8 bases to trimming and J lost 3 bases, with 16 bases between them. The CDR3 extends over 14 amino acids. Together with reference TRBV19 and TRBJ1-1, the CDR3 gives the full variable domain: DGGITQSPKYLFRKEGQNVTLSCEQNLNHDAMYWYRQDPGQGLRLIYYSQIVNDFQKGDIAEGYSVSREKKESFPLTVTSAQKNPTAFYLCASEGWGRDTEAFFGQGTRLTVV.

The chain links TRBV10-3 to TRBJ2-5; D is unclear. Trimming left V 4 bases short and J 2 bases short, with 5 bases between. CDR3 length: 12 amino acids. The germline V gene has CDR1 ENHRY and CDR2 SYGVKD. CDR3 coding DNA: TGTGCCATCAGTGGTCGGCAAGAGACCCAGTACTTC. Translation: CAISGRQETQYF.

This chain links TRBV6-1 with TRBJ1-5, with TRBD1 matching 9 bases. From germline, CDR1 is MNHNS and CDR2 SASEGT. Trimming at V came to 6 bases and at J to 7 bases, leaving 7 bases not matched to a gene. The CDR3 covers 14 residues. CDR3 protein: CASSPQGARQPQHF. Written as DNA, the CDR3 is TGTGCCAGCAGCCCACAGGGGGCGCGACAGCCCCAGCATTTT.

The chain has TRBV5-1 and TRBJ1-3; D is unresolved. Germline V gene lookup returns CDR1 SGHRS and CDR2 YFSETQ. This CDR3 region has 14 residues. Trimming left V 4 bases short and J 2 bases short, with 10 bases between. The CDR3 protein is CASSAEGAGNTIYF. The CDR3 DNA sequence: TGCGCCAGCAGCGCCGAGGGAGCTGGAAACACCATATATTTT.

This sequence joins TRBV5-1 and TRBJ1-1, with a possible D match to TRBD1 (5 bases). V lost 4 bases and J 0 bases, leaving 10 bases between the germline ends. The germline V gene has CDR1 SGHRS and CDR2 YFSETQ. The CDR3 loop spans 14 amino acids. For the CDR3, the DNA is TGCGCCAGCAGCCCCCGGGGGTTGAACACTGAAGCTTTCTTT. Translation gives CASSPRGLNTEAFF.

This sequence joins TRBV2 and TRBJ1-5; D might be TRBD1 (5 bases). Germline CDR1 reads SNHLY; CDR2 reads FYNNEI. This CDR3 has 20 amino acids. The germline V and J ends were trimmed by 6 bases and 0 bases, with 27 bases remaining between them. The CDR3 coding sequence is TGTGCCAGCAGGGGCCCTTGGGCAGGGTCAGATATCCTTAGCAATCAGCCCCAGCATTTT. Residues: CASRGPWAGSDILSNQPQHF.

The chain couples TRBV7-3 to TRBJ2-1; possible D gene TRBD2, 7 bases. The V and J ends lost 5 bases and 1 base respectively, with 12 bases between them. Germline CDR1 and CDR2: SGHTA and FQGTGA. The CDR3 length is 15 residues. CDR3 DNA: TGTGCCAGCAGCGGGGGGCGGGGGTCCTACAATGAGCAGTTCTTC. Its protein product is CASSGGRGSYNEQFF.

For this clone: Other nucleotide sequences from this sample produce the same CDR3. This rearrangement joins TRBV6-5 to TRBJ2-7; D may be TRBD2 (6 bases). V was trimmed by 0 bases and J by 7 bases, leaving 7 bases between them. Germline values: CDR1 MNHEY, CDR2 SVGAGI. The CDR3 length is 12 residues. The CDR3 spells CASSYSGGEQYF. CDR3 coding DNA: TGTGCCAGCAGTTACTCTGGGGGGGAGCAGTACTTC.

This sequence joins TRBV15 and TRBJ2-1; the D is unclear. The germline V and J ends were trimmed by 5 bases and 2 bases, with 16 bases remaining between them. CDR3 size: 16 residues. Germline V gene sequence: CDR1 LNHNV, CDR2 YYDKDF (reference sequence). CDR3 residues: CATSPHSYAPYNEQFF. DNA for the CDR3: TGTGCCACCAGCCCTCACTCCTACGCCCCCTACAATGAGCAGTTCTTC.

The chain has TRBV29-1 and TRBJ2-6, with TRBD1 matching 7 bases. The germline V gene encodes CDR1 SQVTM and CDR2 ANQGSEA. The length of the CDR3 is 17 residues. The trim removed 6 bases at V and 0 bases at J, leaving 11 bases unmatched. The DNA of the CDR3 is TGCAGCGTGGATGACGGGACAGAATTCTCTGGGGCCAACGTCCTGACTTTC. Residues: CSVDDGTEFSGANVLTF.

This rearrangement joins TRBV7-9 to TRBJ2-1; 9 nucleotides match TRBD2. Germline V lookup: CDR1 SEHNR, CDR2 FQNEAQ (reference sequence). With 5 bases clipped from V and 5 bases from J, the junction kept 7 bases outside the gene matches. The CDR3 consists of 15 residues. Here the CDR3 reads CASSPPEREDNEQFF. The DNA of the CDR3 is TGTGCCAGCAGCCCCCCAGAGCGGGAGGACAATGAGCAGTTCTTC.